The T cell receptor (beta chain) described here comes from a study of shared clonotypes between healthy human individuals (dated by TCRdb to the early 2020s). Study-level background: A few men and a couple of women, aged 18 to 49 years, made up the cohort. For each donor, three plates each were used for CD4 naive and CD4 memory, two plates were used for CD8 naive, and one plate was used for CD8 memory. The study deeply sequenced blood TCR repertoires of five healthy adults to estimate repertoire size and the extent of clonotype sharing between individuals. Different laboratories and diverse techniques were used to prepare libraries and sequence TCR repertoires, to increase sequencing depth and limit assay-specific biases. Leukapheresis yielded between about 0.94 and 9 billion PBMCs per donor.

CDR1 SGHRS and CDR2 YFSETQ are derived from the germline V gene. V loses 2 bases, J loses 6 bases, and the germline ends lie 12 bases apart. Including the terminal cysteine and phenylalanine, the CDR3 comprises 15 residues. Of all the DNA, just the CDR3 is kept, 45 bases in frame from base 1. TCR CDR3 regions were amplified from genomic DNA by multiplex PCR using the deep immunoSEQ assay. Genomic DNA extracted from each cell subset was distributed evenly over all wells of several immunoSEQ 96-well plates, and each plate served as one replicate. For sorted subsets, each replicate PCR was loaded with approximately 0.2 ug genomic DNA, equivalent to about 30,000 T cell genomes. Purified libraries were measured with a Qubit 3.0 fluorometer, size-checked on a Bioanalyzer 2100, and measured again with the KAPA Library Quantification kit. Every immunoSEQ 96-well plate was sequenced on a dedicated single-read 150-cycle Illumina NextSeq 550 flow cell. Per the original workflow: Because the immunoSEQ output held only junctional sequences and lacked quality scores, the filtering could not match the filtering applied to full-length reads. Sequences were annotated with PyIR, a Python wrapper for IgBLAST v1.9, using IMGT germline references to assign V/J genes and CDR3. Reads were filtered out if the reads had weak V/J assignments (E-value above 1e-6), no CDR3, stop codons, out-of-frame junctions, or ambiguous translated residues. V3J clonotypes were defined as sequences sharing the same inferred V gene, J gene, and CDR3 amino acid sequence. To compute the percentage overlap between repertoires, the number of shared unique clonotypes was divided by the size of the smaller repertoire. Three approaches were used to assess repertoire richness: RTK rarefaction, the Chao1 estimator, and Recon v2.1 estimates of unobserved clonotypes. Generation probabilities were computed with OLGA for all TCRbeta clonotypes obtained by the gDNA method from several donors. What TCRdb holds here is the immuneACCESS table cut down to in-frame rearrangements. Part of the clones is not present; checked against another copy, under half of the missing clones reflect an unresolved V gene, and the others are unexplained. V, J and clone size are those of that table, while D and trimming were read from the DNA. This sample has roughly 2 million clones in its table, and 85% to 95% of those were observed once. The ten largest clonotypes hold roughly 0.13% of the sample.

Details on this clone: Which antigen it targets is not known. Base-call qualities are not available, and no considerably larger clone is one nucleotide away.

What the authors observed across the whole study: When several donors were compared, the shared fraction of clonotypes was about 5% for naive CD4, roughly 3.4% for naive CD8, roughly 2.5% for memory CD4, and under 0.5% for memory CD8. Naive subsets generally had larger estimated clonotype richness than memory subsets. Incomplete sequencing was indicated by rarefaction of sorted-subset datasets, despite the large sequencing depth. Only blood was sampled, and tissue TCR repertoires likely differ from those in blood. Based on pairwise subsampling, the degree of clonotype sharing among donors was expected to be affected by sequencing depth. The small number of donors limited the genetic and exposure-history diversity represented. Higher generation probabilities were observed for clonotypes shared by all four sorted-subset donors than for non-shared clonotypes.

The donors were healthy, HIV-negative adults with no recently reported acute infections or vaccinations. All donors were Caucasian adults living in Nashville, Tennessee, USA. CD4+ T cells were enriched by magnetic negative selection, after which naive cells were positively selected on CD45RA and the negative fraction was taken as the memory subset. Blood was collected by leukapheresis, and PBMCs were isolated by Ficoll-Histopaque density gradient centrifugation and then cryopreserved in liquid nitrogen vapor phase. Analytical flow cytometry was used to check the purity and quantity of every magnetically sorted T cell population. From each sorted fraction, genomic DNA was isolated and quantified by UV absorbance on a Nanodrop 2000c.

The receptor was derived from a young man in good health. The sequence links TRBV5-1 to TRBJ1-6; a confident D gene designation cannot be given. The sample comprised naive CD4+ T cells sorted from blood. The cell subset or site label on this specimen signifies: CD45RA+ positively selected. The CDR3 protein: CASSFTAAPNSPLHF. The nucleotides are TGCGCCAGCAGCTTTACGGCAGCGCCTAATTCACCCCTCCACTTT.